Below, one T cell receptor (beta chain) is given with its context. TCRdb called the 5' RACE reads again in MiXCR, with one record for every CDR3 protein. The sample lists 110,000 to 150,000 distinct CDR3 sequences; 4.1% were seen once. RNA extraction used unfractionated whole blood as the source of total RNA. V lost 0 bases to trimming and J lost 3 bases; unmatched junction nucleotides: 2. CDR3 length equals 13 residues. Germline-derived CDR1 and CDR2 are DFQATT and SNEGSKA (reference sequence). These data come from a study of human T cells and chemical hapten exposure. At the level of the study: Per-sample variation in TCR yield stemmed mainly from small pooled library volume differences.

This receptor was taken from a female donor in good health. The chain recombines TRBV20-1 with TRBJ2-7; 7 bases agree with TRBD2. DNA for the CDR3: TGCAGTGCTAGAGATCGGACTAGCTACGAGCAGTACTTC. Protein sequence: CSARDRTSYEQYF.